This TCR beta chain was sequenced in a study of T cells after yellow fever vaccination (dated by TCRdb to the late 2010s). Regarding the complete study: The SMART-Seq v4 Ultra Low Input RNA kit was used to prepare libraries from fractions with low cell numbers. Blood was collected at multiple timepoints before and after primary and secondary immunization, and bulk PBMC replicates and cell subsets were isolated. To track T-cell clones before and after primary and booster YFV17D yellow fever vaccination, bulk TCR alpha and beta repertoires were sequenced longitudinally. Two healthy male donors, one aged 18 to 30 and one aged 30 to 40 years, made up the cohort.

TCRdb records Illumina NovaSeq 6000 as the sequencer. Synthesis of TCR cDNA relied on 5'RACE template switching, a step that introduced a universal primer site along with unique molecular identifiers. Priming of cDNA synthesis was performed from both the TCR alpha and TCR beta constant segments. Library amplification involved two PCR steps, and the second step added sample barcodes and sequencing adapters. Sequencing of libraries was done on Illumina HiSeq 2500 (2x100 bp) or NovaSeq (2x150 bp). Regarding the original processing steps: Demultiplexing of reads and collapsing into UMI consensus sequences were performed with MIGEC, and V(D)J alignment was carried out with MiXCR. Clonotypes responding to the vaccine were identified with edgeR on replicate PBMC samples, with the criteria of FDR below 0.01 and a log2 fold change above 5 up to day 15. Each bulk clonotype was labeled CD4 or CD8 based on which sequenced repertoire, CD4 or CD8, contained the clonotype at higher abundance. The public reads were run again by TCRdb, first through fastp at Q25 and then through MiXCR, and only productive beta chains were kept. Identical CDR3 proteins give one entry, which carries the most common genes and DNA. It is TCRdb's table, rather than the study itself, that gives the V and J calls and clone size. The sample data list 300,000 to 400,000 distinct CDR3 sequences, and about 10% of these were observed just once. The ten largest clones capture around 3.2% of the sample.

Taken with the paper, the label for treatment or condition translates to: live attenuated yellow fever vaccine strain. A standard Ficoll-Paque protocol was used to isolate PBMCs from peripheral blood. Dynabeads CD4 and CD8 positive selection kits were used to isolate the CD4 and CD8 T-cell fractions. RNA was extracted with TriZol from bulk PBMCs, CD4 and CD8 fractions, and dextramer-positive and dextramer-negative fractions. V is pared back by 4 bases and J by 11 bases, with 14 bases lying between the germline termini. The CDR3 numbers 12 residues from cysteine through phenylalanine. The DNA shown is the 36-base CDR3, in frame from base 1. The germline V gene (reference sequence) sets CDR1 to LGHDT and CDR2 to YNNKEL. What the study reported, not specific to this receptor: Compared with the primary T-cell response, the secondary T-cell response was faster but weaker, reaching its peak on day 5 rather than on day 15. Because the study included only a couple of donors, the extent to which the findings can be generalized is limited. After the booster, most clones that had expanded after primary vaccination were detected again (roughly 96% of CD4 and around 88% of CD8), suggesting broad maintenance of memory. Computational filtering was needed because FACS-sorted repertoires could contain abundant contaminating clonotypes from the bulk population. A small fraction of clonotypes appeared in both the CD4 and CD8 compartments, likely as a result of convergent recombination.

This clonotype was detected only a few times. The antigen it binds to is not known. No base-level quality is on record; no much larger clone is a single base apart. The sample here was CD4+ T cells sorted from PBMCs, taken 45 days after the yellow fever booster vaccination. The chain is assembled from TRBV3-1 and TRBJ1-2, with an unclear D gene assignment. The sequence was collected from a man younger than 35 who received the YFV17D yellow fever vaccine. The CDR3 here reads CASSRVPGGYTF. The DNA reads as follows: TGTGCCAGCAGCCGTGTGCCGGGAGGATACACCTTC.